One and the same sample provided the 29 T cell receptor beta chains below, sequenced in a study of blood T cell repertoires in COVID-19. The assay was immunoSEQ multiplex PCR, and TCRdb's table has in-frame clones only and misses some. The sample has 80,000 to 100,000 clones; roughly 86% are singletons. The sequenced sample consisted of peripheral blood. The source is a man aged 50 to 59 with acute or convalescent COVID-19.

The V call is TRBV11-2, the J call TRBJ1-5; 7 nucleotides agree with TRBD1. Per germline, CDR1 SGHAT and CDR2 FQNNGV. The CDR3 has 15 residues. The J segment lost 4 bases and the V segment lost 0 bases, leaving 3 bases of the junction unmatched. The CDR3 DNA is TGTGCCAGCAGCTTAGAAACAGGGGTTAATCAGCCCCAGCATTTT. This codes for CASSLETGVNQPQHF.

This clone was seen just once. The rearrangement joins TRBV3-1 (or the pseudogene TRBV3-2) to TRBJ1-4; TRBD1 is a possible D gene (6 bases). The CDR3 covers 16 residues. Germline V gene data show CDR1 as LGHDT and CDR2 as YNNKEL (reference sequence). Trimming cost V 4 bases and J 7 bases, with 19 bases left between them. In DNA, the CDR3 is TGTGCCAGCAGCCTTGCCCTCCCTGGACAGTTTGAAAAACTGTTTTTT. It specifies CASSLALPGQFEKLFF.

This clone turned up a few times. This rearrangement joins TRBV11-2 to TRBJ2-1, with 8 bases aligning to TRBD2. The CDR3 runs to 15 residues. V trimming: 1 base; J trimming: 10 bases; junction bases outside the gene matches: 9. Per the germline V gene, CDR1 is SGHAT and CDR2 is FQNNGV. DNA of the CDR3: TGTGCCAGCAGCTTAGCCCCGGGAGGGGTTGAGGAGCAGTTCTTC. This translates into CASSLAPGGVEEQFF. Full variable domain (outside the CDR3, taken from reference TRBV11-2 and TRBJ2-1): EAGVAQSPRYKIIEKRQSVAFWCNPISGHATLYWYQQILGQGPKLLIQFQNNGVVDDSQLPKDRFSAERLKGVDSTLKIQPAKLEDSAVYLCASSLAPGGVEEQFFGPGTRLTVL.

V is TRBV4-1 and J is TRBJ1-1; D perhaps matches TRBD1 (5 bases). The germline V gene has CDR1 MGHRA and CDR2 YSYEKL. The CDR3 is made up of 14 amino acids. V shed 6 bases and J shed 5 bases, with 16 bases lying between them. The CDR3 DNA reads TGCGCCAGCAGAGACACCGGGACTTGGACTGAAGCTTTCTTT. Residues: CASRDTGTWTEAFF.

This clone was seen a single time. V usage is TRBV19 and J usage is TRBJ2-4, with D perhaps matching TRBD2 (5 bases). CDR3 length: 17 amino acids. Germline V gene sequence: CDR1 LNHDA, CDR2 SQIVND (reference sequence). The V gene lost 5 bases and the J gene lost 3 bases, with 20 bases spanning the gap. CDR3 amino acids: CASSPGVGERGKNIQYF. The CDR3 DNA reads TGTGCCAGTAGTCCCGGTGTTGGGGAGAGAGGCAAAAACATTCAGTACTTC.

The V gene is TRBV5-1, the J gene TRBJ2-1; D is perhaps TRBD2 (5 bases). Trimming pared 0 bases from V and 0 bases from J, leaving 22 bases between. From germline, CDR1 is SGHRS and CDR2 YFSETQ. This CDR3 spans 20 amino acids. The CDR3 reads CASSLANFRALGSSYNEQFF. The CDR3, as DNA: TGCGCCAGCAGCTTGGCCAATTTCCGTGCGCTAGGGAGCTCCTACAATGAGCAGTTCTTC.

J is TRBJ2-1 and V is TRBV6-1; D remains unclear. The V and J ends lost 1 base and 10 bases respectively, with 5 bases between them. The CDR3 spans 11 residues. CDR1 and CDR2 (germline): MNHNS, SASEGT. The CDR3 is CASSEVGEQFF. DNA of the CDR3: TGTGCCAGCAGTGAAGTGGGCGAGCAGTTCTTC.

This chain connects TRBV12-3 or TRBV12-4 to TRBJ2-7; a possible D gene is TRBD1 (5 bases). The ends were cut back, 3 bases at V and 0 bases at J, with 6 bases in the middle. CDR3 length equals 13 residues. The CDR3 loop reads CASSFQGSYEQYF. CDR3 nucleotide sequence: TGTGCCAGCAGTTTCCAGGGCTCCTACGAGCAGTACTTC.

CDR3 sequence: CGVRTGGHEQYF. The CDR3 DNA reads TGCGGGGTAAGGACAGGGGGCCACGAGCAGTACTTC. The genes are TRBV29-1 and TRBJ2-7; 11 nucleotides agree with TRBD1. This CDR3 region has 12 residues. Germline V lookup: CDR1 SQVTM, CDR2 ANQGSEA.

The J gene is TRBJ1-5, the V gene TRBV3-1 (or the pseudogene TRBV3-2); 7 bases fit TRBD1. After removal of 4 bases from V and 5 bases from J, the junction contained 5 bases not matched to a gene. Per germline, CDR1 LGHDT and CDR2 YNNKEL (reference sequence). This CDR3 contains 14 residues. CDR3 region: CASSPGTVHQPQHF. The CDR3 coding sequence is TGTGCCAGCAGCCCTGGGACAGTCCATCAGCCCCAGCATTTT.

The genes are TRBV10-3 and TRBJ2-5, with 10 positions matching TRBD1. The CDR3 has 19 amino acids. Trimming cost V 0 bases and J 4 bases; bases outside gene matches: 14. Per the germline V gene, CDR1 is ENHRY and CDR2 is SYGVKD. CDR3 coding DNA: TGTGCCATCAGTGAGTCGGCGGAAGGGACAGGGGCCTTAGGAGAGACCCAGTACTTC. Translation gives CAISESAEGTGALGETQYF.

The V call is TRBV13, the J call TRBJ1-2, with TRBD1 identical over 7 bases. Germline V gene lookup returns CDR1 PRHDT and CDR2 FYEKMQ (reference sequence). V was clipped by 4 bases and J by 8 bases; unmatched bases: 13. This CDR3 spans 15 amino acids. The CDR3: CASSSLIGGPGGYTF. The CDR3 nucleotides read TGTGCCAGCAGCTCCTTGATAGGGGGCCCCGGGGGCTACACCTTC.

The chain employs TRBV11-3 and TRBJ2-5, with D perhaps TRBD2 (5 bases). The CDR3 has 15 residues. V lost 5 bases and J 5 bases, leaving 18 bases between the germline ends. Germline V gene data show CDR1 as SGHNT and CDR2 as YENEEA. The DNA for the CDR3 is TGTGCCAGCAGCCCCCGGACCGTCACTAGGGAGACCCAGTACTTC. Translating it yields CASSPRTVTRETQYF. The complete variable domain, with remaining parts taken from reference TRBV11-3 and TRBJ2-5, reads EAGVVQSPRYKIIEKKQPVAFWCNPISGHNTLYWYLQNLGQGPELLIRYENEEAVDDSQLPKDRFSAERLKGVDSTLKIQPAELGDSAVYLCASSPRTVTRETQYFGPGTRLLVL.

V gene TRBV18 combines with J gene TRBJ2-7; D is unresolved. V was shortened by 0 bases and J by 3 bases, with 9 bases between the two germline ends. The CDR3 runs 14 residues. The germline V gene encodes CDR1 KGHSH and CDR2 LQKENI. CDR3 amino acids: CASSPPGARYEQYF. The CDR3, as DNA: TGTGCCAGCTCACCACCGGGCGCCCGCTACGAGCAGTACTTC. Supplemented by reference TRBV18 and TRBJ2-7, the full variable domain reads NAGVMQNPRHLVRRRGQEARLRCSPMKGHSHVYWYRQLPEEGLKFMVYLQKENIIDESGMPKERFSAEFPKEGPSILRIQQVVRGDSAAYFCASSPPGARYEQYFGPGTRLTVT.

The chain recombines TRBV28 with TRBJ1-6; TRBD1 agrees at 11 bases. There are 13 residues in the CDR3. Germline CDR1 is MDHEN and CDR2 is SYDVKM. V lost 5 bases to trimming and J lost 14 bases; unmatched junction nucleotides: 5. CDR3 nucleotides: TGTGCCAGCAGTGGGGGACAGGGGGTCACCCTCCACTTT. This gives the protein CASSGGQGVTLHF.

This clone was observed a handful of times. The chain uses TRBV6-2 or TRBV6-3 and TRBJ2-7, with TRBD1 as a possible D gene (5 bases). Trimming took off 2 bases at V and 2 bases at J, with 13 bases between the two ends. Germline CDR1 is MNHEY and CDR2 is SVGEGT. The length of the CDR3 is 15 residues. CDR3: CASSYRGSGAYEQYF. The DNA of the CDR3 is TGTGCCAGCAGTTACAGGGGTAGTGGCGCCTACGAGCAGTACTTC.

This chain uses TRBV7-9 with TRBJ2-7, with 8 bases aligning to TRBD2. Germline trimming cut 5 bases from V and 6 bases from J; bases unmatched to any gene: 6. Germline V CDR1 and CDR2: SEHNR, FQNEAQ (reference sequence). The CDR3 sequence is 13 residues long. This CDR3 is CASSPRGTSEQYF. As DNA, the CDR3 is TGTGCCAGCAGCCCGAGGGGGACTAGCGAGCAGTACTTC.

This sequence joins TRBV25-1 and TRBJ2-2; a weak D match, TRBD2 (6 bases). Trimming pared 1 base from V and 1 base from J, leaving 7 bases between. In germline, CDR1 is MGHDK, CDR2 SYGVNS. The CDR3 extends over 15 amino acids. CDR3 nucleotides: TGTGCCAGCAGTGAATCGCGGGGGAACACCGGGGAGCTGTTTTTT. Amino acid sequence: CASSESRGNTGELFF.

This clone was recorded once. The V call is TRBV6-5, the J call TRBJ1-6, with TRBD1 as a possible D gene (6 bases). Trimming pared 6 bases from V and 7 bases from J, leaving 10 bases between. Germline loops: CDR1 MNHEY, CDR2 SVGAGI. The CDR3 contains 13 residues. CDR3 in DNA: TGTGCCAGCAGGGCCACAGGGAATTCACCCCTCCACTTT. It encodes CASRATGNSPLHF.

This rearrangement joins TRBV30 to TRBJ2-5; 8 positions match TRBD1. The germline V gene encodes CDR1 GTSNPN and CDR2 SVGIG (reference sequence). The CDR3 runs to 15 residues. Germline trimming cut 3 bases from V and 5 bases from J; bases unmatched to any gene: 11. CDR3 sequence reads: CAWRPGQEKGETQYF. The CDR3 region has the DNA TGTGCCTGGAGACCGGGACAGGAAAAAGGGGAGACCCAGTACTTC.

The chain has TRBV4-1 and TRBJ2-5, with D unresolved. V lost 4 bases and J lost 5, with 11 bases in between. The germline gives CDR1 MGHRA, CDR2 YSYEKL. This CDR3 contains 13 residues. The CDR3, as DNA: TGCGCCAGCAGCCCAGCTCCAGGCGAGACCCAGTACTTC. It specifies CASSPAPGETQYF.

The CDR3 sequence is CAWTQQGANYGYTF. For the CDR3, the DNA is TGTGCCTGGACCCAACAGGGGGCAAACTATGGCTACACCTTC. V is TRBV30 and J is TRBJ1-2; 9 bases line up with TRBD1. The CDR3 length is 14 residues. Germline trimming cut 4 bases from V and 2 bases from J; bases unmatched to any gene: 5. Looked up from germline, CDR1 is GTSNPN and CDR2 is SVGIG (reference sequence).

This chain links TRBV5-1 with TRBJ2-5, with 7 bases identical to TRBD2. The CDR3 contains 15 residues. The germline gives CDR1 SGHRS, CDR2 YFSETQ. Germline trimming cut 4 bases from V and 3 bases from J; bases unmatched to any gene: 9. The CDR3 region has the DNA TGCGCCAGCAGCATCGAGACTAGCAGAGAAGAGACCCAGTACTTC. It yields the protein CASSIETSREETQYF.

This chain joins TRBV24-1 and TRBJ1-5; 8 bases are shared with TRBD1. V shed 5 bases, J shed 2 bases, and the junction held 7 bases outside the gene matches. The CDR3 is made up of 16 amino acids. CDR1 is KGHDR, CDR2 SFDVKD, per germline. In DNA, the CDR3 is TGTGCCACCAGTGGTCAGGGGGCGCCGGGCAATCAGCCCCAGCATTTT. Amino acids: CATSGQGAPGNQPQHF.

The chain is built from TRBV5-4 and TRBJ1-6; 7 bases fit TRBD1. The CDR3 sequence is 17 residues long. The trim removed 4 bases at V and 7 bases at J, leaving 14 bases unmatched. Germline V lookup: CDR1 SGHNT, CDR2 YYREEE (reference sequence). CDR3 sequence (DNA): TGTGCCAGCAGCCCAGCCGGACAGGCGCGGATCAATTCACCCCTCCACTTT. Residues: CASSPAGQARINSPLHF. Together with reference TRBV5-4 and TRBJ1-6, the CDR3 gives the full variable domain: ETGVTQSPTHLIKTRGQQVTLRCSSQSGHNTVSWYQQALGQGPQFIFQYYREEENGRGNFPPRFSGLQFPNYSSELNVNALELDDSALYLCASSPAGQARINSPLHFGNGTRLTVT.

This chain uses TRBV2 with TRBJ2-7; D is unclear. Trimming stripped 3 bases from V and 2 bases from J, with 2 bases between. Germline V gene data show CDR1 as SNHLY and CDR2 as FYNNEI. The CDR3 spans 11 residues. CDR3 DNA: TGTGCCAGCAGTGATACCTACGAGCAGTACTTC. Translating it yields CASSDTYEQYF.

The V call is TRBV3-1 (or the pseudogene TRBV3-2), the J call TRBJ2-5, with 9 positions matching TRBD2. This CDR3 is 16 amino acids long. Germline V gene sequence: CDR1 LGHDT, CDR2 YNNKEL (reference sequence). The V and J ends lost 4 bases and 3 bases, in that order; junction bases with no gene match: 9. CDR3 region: CASSPVTSGKEETQYF. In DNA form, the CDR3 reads TGTGCCAGCAGCCCTGTGACTAGCGGTAAAGAAGAGACCCAGTACTTC.

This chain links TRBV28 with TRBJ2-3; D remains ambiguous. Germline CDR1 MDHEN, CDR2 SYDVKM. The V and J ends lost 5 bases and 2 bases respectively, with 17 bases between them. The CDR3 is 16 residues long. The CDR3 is CASSRLTMSTTDTQYF. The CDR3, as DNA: TGTGCCAGCAGTCGACTTACCATGTCGACCACAGATACGCAGTATTTT.

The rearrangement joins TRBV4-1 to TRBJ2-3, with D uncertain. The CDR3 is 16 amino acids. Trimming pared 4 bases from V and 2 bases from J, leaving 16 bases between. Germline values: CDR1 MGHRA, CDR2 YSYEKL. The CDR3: CASSLLASELTDTQYF. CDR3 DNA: TGCGCCAGCAGCCTCCTGGCCAGCGAGCTCACAGATACGCAGTATTTT.